The clone carrying this T cell receptor beta chain was detected a few times. Its antigen remains unidentified. Trimming removed 2 bases from V and 8 bases from J, with 13 bases in between. The CDR3 consists of 14 residues. Germline lookup yields CDR1 LGHNA and CDR2 YSLEER. This sample's TCRbeta library carried unique molecular identifier barcodes. One entry per CDR3 protein, called by TCRdb with MiXCR from the PCR reads. Here the sample spans hundreds of thousands of distinct CDR3 sequences, roughly 17% being singletons. These data belong to a study of T-cell reconstitution after alpha-beta-depleted transplantation in children. Study-level results: Recipient T cells and thymic progenitors that survived gave rise to the high TCRbeta diversity observed at day 60 in some patients. In patients about two months after transplant, alpha-beta T cells reportedly arose from several hundred expanded graft clones. T-cell counts and diversity at one year following transplant were attributed mainly to newly produced T cells.

This specimen was PBMCs, mostly from graft donor cells, taken 360 days after TCRalphabeta/CD19-depleted stem cell transplant. The chain employs TRBV4-3 and TRBJ2-1; D unresolved. The TCR comes from a male patient between 2 and 10 years old who had a stem cell transplant for acute lymphoblastic leukemia, so the T cells may come from the graft donor. The CDR3 DNA follows: TGCGCCAGCAGCCAAAGGAATCAGTTGGATGAGCAGTTCTTC. Its protein product is CASSQRNQLDEQFF.